These 7 T cell receptor beta chains share one sample of origin, sequenced in a study of blood T cell repertoires in COVID-19 (TCRdb year 2020). Library generation was performed with the immunoSEQ multiplex PCR assay. Drawn from immuneACCESS, this table holds only the in-frame rearrangements with V and J called that TCRdb kept. Clones are partly lost; checked studies trace under half to an unresolved V gene and leave the rest unexplained. The sample records some 150,000 clones, 80% to 90% of which are singletons. The top ten constitute approximately 40% of the sample. Sample: peripheral blood. The receptors stem from a man over 45 who had recovered from COVID-19.

This sequence joins TRBV18 and TRBJ1-3; no firm D call. CDR1 is KGHSH, CDR2 LQKENI, per germline. The CDR3 totals 14 residues. Between the trimmed V and J ends, which lost 1 base and 0 bases, there was a span of 4 bases. The CDR3 DNA follows: TGTGCCAGCTCACCACGGAGCTCTGGAAACACCATATATTTT. Translating it yields CASSPRSSGNTIYF.

This chain joins TRBV6-5 and TRBJ2-5, with 9 nucleotides matching TRBD1. Germline V lookup: CDR1 MNHEY, CDR2 SVGAGI. The CDR3 loop spans 15 amino acids. The J segment lost 5 bases and the V segment lost 5 bases, leaving 9 bases of the junction unmatched. CDR3 DNA sequence: TGTGCCAGCAGTCCAGGGGACAGGGTGTTGGAGACCCAGTACTTC. This gives the protein CASSPGDRVLETQYF.

This chain joins TRBV10-3 and TRBJ1-2; 11 nucleotides match TRBD1. The CDR3 is 14 amino acids. Germline V gene sequence: CDR1 ENHRY, CDR2 SYGVKD. V lost 6 bases and J lost 2; bases outside the gene matches: 2. The CDR3, as DNA: TGTGCCATCAGCGGACAGGGGGCGAACTATGGCTACACCTTC. Translating it yields CAISGQGANYGYTF.

This rearrangement joins TRBV6-5 to TRBJ1-2, with TRBD1 matching 9 bases. Trimming took 9 bases from V and 4 from J; bases not matched to a gene: 12. This CDR3 contains 15 residues. Germline CDR1 is MNHEY and CDR2 is SVGAGI. The CDR3 DNA follows: TGTGCCAGTCTTAACAGGGGGCTGACCGTCTATGGCTACACCTTC. Its translation is CASLNRGLTVYGYTF.

This sequence joins TRBV2 and TRBJ1-1; 9 nucleotides line up with TRBD1. Germline V gene data show CDR1 as SNHLY and CDR2 as FYNNEI. V lost 7 bases, J lost 4 bases, and 7 bases stayed unmatched. CDR3 length equals 14 residues. CDR3 sequence reads: CASIVDRGGTEAFF. CDR3 in DNA: TGTGCCAGCATTGTGGACAGGGGCGGCACTGAAGCTTTCTTT.

The V and J genes are TRBV14 and TRBJ1-1, with TRBD1 matching 8 bases. This CDR3 spans 15 amino acids. Germline V CDR1 and CDR2: SGHDN, FVKESK. The V and J ends lost 3 bases and 1 base, in that order; junction bases with no gene match: 4. CDR3 in DNA: TGTGCCAGCAGCCAGTGGGACAGGCGGAACACTGAAGCTTTCTTT. It translates to CASSQWDRRNTEAFF.

V gene TRBV5-6 combines with J gene TRBJ2-4, with 10 bases matching TRBD1. The CDR3 contains 15 residues. Germline V gives CDR1 SGHDT, CDR2 YYEEEE. J lost 7 bases, V lost 4 bases, and 8 bases had no gene match. In DNA, the CDR3 is TGTGCCAGCAGCCCTCTCAAGGGACAGGGGAACATTCAGTACTTC. Translated: CASSPLKGQGNIQYF.